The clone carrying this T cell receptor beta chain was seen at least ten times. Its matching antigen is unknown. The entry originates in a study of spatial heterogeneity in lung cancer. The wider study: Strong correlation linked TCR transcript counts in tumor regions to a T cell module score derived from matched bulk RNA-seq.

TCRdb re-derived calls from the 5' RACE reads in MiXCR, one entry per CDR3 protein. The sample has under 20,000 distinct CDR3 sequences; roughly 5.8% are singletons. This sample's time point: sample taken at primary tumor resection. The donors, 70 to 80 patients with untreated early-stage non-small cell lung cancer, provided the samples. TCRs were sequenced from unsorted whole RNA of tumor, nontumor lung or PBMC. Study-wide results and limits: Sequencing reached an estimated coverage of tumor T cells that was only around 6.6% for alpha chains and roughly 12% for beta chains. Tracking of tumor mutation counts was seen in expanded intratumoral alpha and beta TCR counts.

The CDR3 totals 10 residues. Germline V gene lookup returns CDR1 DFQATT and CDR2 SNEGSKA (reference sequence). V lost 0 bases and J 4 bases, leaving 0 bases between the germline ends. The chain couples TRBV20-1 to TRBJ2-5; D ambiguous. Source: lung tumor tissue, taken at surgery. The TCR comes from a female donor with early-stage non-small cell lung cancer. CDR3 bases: TGCAGTGCTAGAGAAGAGACCCAGTACTTC. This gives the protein CSAREETQYF.